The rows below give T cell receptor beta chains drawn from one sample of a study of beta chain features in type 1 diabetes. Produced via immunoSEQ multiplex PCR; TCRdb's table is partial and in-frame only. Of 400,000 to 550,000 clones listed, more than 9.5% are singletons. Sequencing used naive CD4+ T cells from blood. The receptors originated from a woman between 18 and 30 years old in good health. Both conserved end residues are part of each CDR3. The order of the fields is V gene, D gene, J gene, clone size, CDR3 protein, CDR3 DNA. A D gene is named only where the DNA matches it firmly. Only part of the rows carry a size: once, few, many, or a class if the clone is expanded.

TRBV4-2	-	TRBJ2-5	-	CASSLTRFGRAQETQYF	TGTGCCAGCAGCCTGACCCGCTTTGGCAGGGCACAAGAGACCCAGTACTTC
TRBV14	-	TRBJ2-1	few	CASSSPRGGGSGVNEQFF	TGTGCCAGCAGCTCGCCCCGGGGAGGGGGTTCTGGTGTCAATGAGCAGTTCTTC
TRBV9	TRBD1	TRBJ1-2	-	CASSRDRDYGYTF	TGTGCCAGCAGTCGGGACAGGGATTATGGCTACACCTTC
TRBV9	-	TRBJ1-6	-	CASSVAQADSPLHF	TGTGCCAGCAGCGTAGCACAGGCTGATTCACCCCTCCACTTT
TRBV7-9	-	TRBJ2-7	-	CASSLSRRDEQYF	TGTGCCAGCAGCTTGAGCCGTCGGGACGAGCAGTACTTC
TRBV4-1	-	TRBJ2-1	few	CASSQDGGRSSYNEQFF	TGCGCCAGCAGCCAAGATGGCGGCAGGAGCTCCTACAATGAGCAGTTCTTC
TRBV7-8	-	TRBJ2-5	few	CASSLVGGRQETQYF	TGTGCCAGCAGCTTAGTGGGGGGTCGCCAAGAGACCCAGTACTTC
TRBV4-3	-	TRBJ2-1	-	CASSQAPGRYEQFF	TGCGCCAGCAGCCAAGCGCCGGGAAGGTATGAGCAGTTCTTC
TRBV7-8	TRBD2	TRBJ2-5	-	CASLNSAVGLAGANQETQYF	TGTGCCAGCCTCAATTCAGCCGTTGGACTAGCGGGAGCTAACCAAGAGACCCAGTACTTC
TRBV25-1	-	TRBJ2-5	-	CASSVAAGGRRRRETQYF	TGTGCCAGCAGTGTTGCCGCCGGAGGCAGACGACGGCGGGAGACCCAGTACTTC
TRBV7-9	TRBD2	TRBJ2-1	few	CASSIASGRANNEQFF	TGTGCCAGCAGCATCGCTAGCGGGCGCGCAAACAATGAGCAGTTCTTC
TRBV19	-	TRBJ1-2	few	CASSISGTNYGYTF	TGTGCCAGTAGTATCTCCGGGACAAACTATGGCTACACCTTC
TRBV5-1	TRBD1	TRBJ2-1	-	CASSLPQGNDEQFF	TGCGCCAGCAGCTTACCACAGGGGAACGATGAGCAGTTCTTC
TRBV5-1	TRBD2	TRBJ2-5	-	CASSLVSSGSFQETQYF	TGCGCCAGCAGCTTGGTCTCTAGCGGATCTTTCCAAGAGACCCAGTACTTC
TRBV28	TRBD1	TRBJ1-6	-	CASSPSRGTGSPLHF	TGTGCCAGCAGTCCCTCCCGTGGGACAGGTTCACCCCTCCACTTT
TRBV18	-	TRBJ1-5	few	CASSPGQHNQPQHF	TGTGCCAGCTCACCTGGACAGCACAATCAGCCCCAGCATTTT
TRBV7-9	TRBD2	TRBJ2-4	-	CASSLVKLATNIQYF	TGTGCCAGCAGCTTAGTCAAACTAGCGACCAACATTCAGTACTTC
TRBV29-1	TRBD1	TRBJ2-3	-	CSVARDRGTDTQYF	TGCAGCGTAGCCCGGGACAGGGGCACAGATACGCAGTATTTT
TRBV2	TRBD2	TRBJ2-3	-	CASIRASGGTDTQYF	TGTGCCAGCATACGGGCTAGCGGGGGTACAGATACGCAGTATTTT
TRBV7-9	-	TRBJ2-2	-	CATGMAAVGTGELFF	TGTGCCACAGGGATGGCGGCGGTCGGCACCGGGGAGCTGTTTTTT